The 18 T cell receptor beta chains below were found in one sample sequenced in a study of cytomegalovirus exposure and HLA in healthy donors. In the PCR, 60 Vbeta and 13 Jbeta primers were used. Assay used: immunoSEQ multiplex PCR; TCRdb lists only in-frame clones, some missing. The table includes over 150,000 clones, roughly 80% detected once. Specimen: PBMCs. The receptors originated from a woman aged 25 to 39 in good health and CMV-seropositive.

This rearrangement joins TRBV7-6 to TRBJ2-1; no clear D. Per germline, CDR1 SGHVS and CDR2 FNYEAQ. V was shortened by 6 bases and J by 6 bases, with 15 bases between the two germline ends. There are 14 residues in the CDR3. The CDR3 DNA is TGTGCCAGCAGGCCTGGCAAACTATCCAATGAGCAGTTCTTC. Protein: CASRPGKLSNEQFF.

The rearrangement links TRBV7-2 to TRBJ1-2, with D unresolved. V was cut by 1 base and J by 3 bases, with 15 bases left in between. There are 16 residues in the CDR3. CDR1 SGHTA and CDR2 FQGNSA come from the germline V gene. The DNA for the CDR3 is TGTGCCAGCAGCTTAGGTTCGGTTCGAGGTGACTATGGCTACACCTTC. This gives the protein CASSLGSVRGDYGYTF.

This chain links TRBV19 with TRBJ1-2; 8 bases align to TRBD1. The V segment lost 6 bases and the J segment 6 bases; nucleotides outside the gene matches: 6. The germline V gene encodes CDR1 LNHDA and CDR2 SQIVND (reference sequence). This CDR3 is 13 amino acids long. CDR3 sequence reads: CASRPQGGNGYTF. For the CDR3, the DNA is TGTGCCAGTAGACCACAGGGGGGGAATGGCTACACCTTC.

The DNA of the CDR3 is TGTGCCATCAGGGTCTCAACAGGGAGCTATGGCTACACCTTC. Protein: CAIRVSTGSYGYTF. The V and J genes are TRBV10-3 and TRBJ1-2; D possibly corresponds to TRBD1 (6 bases). The ends were cut back, 6 bases at V and 4 bases at J, with 15 bases in the middle. Germline assignment: CDR1 ENHRY and CDR2 SYGVKD. CDR3 length: 14 amino acids.

J is TRBJ1-6 and V is TRBV7-9, with 8 bases identical to TRBD1. Germline CDR1 is SEHNR and CDR2 is FQNEAQ (reference sequence). The CDR3 runs to 14 residues. J lost 10 bases, V lost 3 bases, and 5 bases had no gene match. The CDR3 DNA sequence: TGTGCCAGCAGCTTCAGGACAGGGAACTCACCCCTCCACTTT. It is translated as CASSFRTGNSPLHF. The full variable domain, with the rest looked up from reference TRBV7-9 and TRBJ1-6, is DTGVSQNPRHKITKRGQNVTFRCDPISEHNRLYWYRQTLGQGPEFLTYFQNEAQLEKSRLLSDRFSAERPKGSFSTLEIQRTEQGDSAMYLCASSFRTGNSPLHFGNGTRLTVT.

The chain has TRBV19 and TRBJ2-7, with D uncertain. This CDR3 comprises 13 residues. In germline, CDR1 is LNHDA, CDR2 SQIVND (reference sequence). The V and J ends lost 4 bases and 5 bases respectively, with 12 bases between them. DNA for the CDR3: TGTGCCAGTAGTAGTCTTCGACAAAACGAGCAGTACTTC. It codes for CASSSLRQNEQYF.

This rearrangement joins TRBV5-1 to TRBJ2-7, with TRBD1 identical over 9 bases. Per the germline V gene, CDR1 is SGHRS and CDR2 is YFSETQ. Trimming at V came to 3 bases and at J to 3 bases, leaving 10 bases not matched to a gene. There are 16 residues in the CDR3. The CDR3 sequence is CASSYETPGQGYEQYF. The CDR3 nucleotides are TGCGCCAGCAGCTACGAAACTCCGGGACAGGGCTACGAGCAGTACTTC.

The chain links TRBV28 to TRBJ1-1; TRBD1 matches 7 bases. V shed 6 bases, J shed 6 bases, and the junction held 4 bases outside the gene matches. CDR1 is MDHEN and CDR2 is SYDVKM in the germline V gene. The CDR3 runs to 12 residues. In DNA form, the CDR3 reads TGTGCCAGCAGGGCGACAGGGCCTGAAGCTTTCTTT. Translating gives CASRATGPEAFF.

V usage is TRBV6-1 and J usage is TRBJ1-3; TRBD1 aligns across 8 bases. Losses at the gene ends were 5 bases for V and 2 bases for J; bases not matched to a gene: 17. Germline V lookup: CDR1 MNHNS, CDR2 SASEGT. The CDR3 is made up of 19 amino acids. This CDR3 is CASSQGQGRGWVAGNTIYF. DNA for the CDR3: TGTGCCAGCAGTCAAGGACAGGGTCGGGGCTGGGTAGCTGGAAACACCATATATTTT.

The chain uses TRBV30 and TRBJ2-3, with 7 bases aligning to TRBD2. Per the germline V gene, CDR1 is GTSNPN and CDR2 is SVGIG (reference sequence). With V trimmed by 4 bases and J by 0 bases, 7 bases remained unmatched. The CDR3 runs to 15 residues. The CDR3 nucleotides read TGTGCCTGGACGGGGGGAGTTACTAGCACAGATACGCAGTATTTT. Its protein is CAWTGGVTSTDTQYF. The variable domain in full, with the rest retrieved from reference TRBV30 and TRBJ2-3, is SQTIHQWPATLVQPVGSPLSLECTVEGTSNPNLYWYRQAAGRGLQLLFYSVGIGQISSEVPQNLSASRPQDRQFILSSKKLLLSDSGFYLCAWTGGVTSTDTQYFGPGTRLTVL.

J is TRBJ1-2 and V is TRBV6-5, with a tentative D call TRBD1 (6 bases). Germline CDR1 is MNHEY and CDR2 is SVGAGI. With 0 bases removed from V and 8 bases from J, the gap between germline ends came to 16 bases. The CDR3 runs 15 residues. CDR3 in amino acids: CASSYSIPVGAGYTF. As DNA, the CDR3 is TGTGCCAGCAGTTACTCGATCCCCGTGGGGGCCGGCTACACCTTC.

This clone was picked up one time. Other DNA sequences in the same sample also yield this CDR3. The V gene is TRBV2, the J gene TRBJ2-2; a possible D gene is TRBD2 (7 bases). The length of the CDR3 is 14 residues. CDR1 is SNHLY and CDR2 is FYNNEI in the germline V gene. The V end lost 2 bases, the J end lost 4 bases, and 8 bases lay between the germline ends. The CDR3 sequence is CASSERGGTGELFF. CDR3 nucleotide sequence: TGTGCCAGCAGTGAAAGGGGGGGCACCGGGGAGCTGTTTTTT.

This chain uses TRBV2 with TRBJ2-7; D may be TRBD1 (6 bases). Trimming took 1 base from V and 1 from J, leaving 11 bases between them. Germline V gene lookup returns CDR1 SNHLY and CDR2 FYNNEI. CDR3 length: 15 amino acids. The CDR3 sequence is CASSEGTETSYEQYF. CDR3 bases: TGTGCCAGCAGTGAAGGGACAGAAACTTCCTACGAGCAGTACTTC.

The chain joins TRBV7-2 to TRBJ1-2; 12 bases line up with TRBD1. V lost 7 bases, J lost 6 bases, and 15 bases stayed unmatched. The CDR3 sequence is 17 residues long. Germline-derived CDR1 and CDR2 are SGHTA and FQGNSA. Here the CDR3 reads CASNRKPGQGAYDGYTF. As DNA, the CDR3 is TGTGCCAGCAACCGAAAGCCGGGACAGGGGGCTTACGATGGCTACACCTTC. Full variable domain (remainder filled in from reference TRBV7-2 and TRBJ1-2): GAGVSQSPSNKVTEKGKDVELRCDPISGHTALYWYRQSLGQGLEFLIYFQGNSAPDKSGLPSDRFSAERTGGSVSTLTIQRTQQEDSAVYLCASNRKPGQGAYDGYTFGSGTRLTVV.

This clone turned up a few times. The J gene is TRBJ1-5, the V gene TRBV6-5; D perhaps matches TRBD1 (5 bases). The ends were cut back, 7 bases at V and 0 bases at J, with 10 bases in the middle. Germline values: CDR1 MNHEY, CDR2 SVGAGI. This CDR3 comprises 14 residues. The CDR3 sequence is CASKDSYSNQPQHF. CDR3 sequence (DNA): TGTGCCAGCAAAGACAGTTATAGCAATCAGCCCCAGCATTTT.

V is TRBV7-2 and J is TRBJ1-5; TRBD1 agrees at 10 bases. Germline lookup yields CDR1 SGHTA and CDR2 FQGNSA. The CDR3 consists of 14 residues. Trimming at V came to 5 bases and at J to 7 bases, leaving 5 bases not matched to a gene. The CDR3, as DNA: TGTGCCAGCAGCCCGGACAGGGGGGGCCAGCCCCAGCATTTT. Translated, it gives CASSPDRGGQPQHF.

This CDR3 reads CASSPGTGRAREAFF. The CDR3 nucleotides are TGTGCCAGTAGTCCAGGGACAGGGAGAGCCCGGGAGGCTTTCTTT. This chain links TRBV19 with TRBJ1-1; the match to TRBD1 covers 9 bases. V shed 5 bases, J shed 11 bases, and the junction held 15 bases outside the gene matches. The CDR3 extends over 15 amino acids. Germline V CDR1 and CDR2: LNHDA, SQIVND (reference sequence).

This clone was counted only a few times. V usage is TRBV11-3 and J usage is TRBJ2-1; maybe TRBD1 (6 bases). The CDR3 spans 12 residues. The V and J ends lost 6 bases and 9 bases respectively, with 12 bases between them. Germline V lookup: CDR1 SGHNT, CDR2 YENEEA. The CDR3 DNA sequence: TGTGCCAGCAGGATGGGGGCCGGTGAGCAGTTCTTC. Encoded protein: CASRMGAGEQFF.